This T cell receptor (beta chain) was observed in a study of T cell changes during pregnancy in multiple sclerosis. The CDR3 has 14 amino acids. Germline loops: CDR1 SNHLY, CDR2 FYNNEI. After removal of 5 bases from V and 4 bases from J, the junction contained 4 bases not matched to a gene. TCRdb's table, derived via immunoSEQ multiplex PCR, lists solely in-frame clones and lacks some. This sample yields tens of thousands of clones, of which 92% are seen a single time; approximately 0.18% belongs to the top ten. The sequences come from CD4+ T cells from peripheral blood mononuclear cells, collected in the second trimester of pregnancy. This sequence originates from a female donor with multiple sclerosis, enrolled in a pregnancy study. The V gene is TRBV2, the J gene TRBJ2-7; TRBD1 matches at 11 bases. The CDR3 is CASSSGTGGYEQYF. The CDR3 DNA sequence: TGTGCCAGCAGTAGCGGGACAGGGGGTTACGAGCAGTACTTC.